The 7 T cell receptor beta chains below were found in one sample sequenced in a study of brain metastases from non-small cell lung cancer. Sequencing used immunoSEQ multiplex PCR; TCRdb keeps in-frame clones, though not all of them. The profile shows roughly 690 clones, under 90% of them singletons. The sample consisted of tumor-adjacent normal tissue. The receptors stem from a donor older than 35 with non-small cell lung cancer.

Note on this clone: The junction departs from the called germline gene at one end, perhaps through a read error. The V call is TRBV3-1 (or the pseudogene TRBV3-2), the J call TRBJ2-2, with unresolved D. The CDR3 length is 11 residues. CDR1 and CDR2 from the germline V gene are LGHDT and YNNKEL (reference sequence). DNA for the CDR3: TGTGTCAGCACCAACACCGGGGAGCTGTTTTTT. Residues: CVSTNTGELFF.

This clone was counted a single time. The chain is built from TRBV6-5 and TRBJ2-3; no definite D call. Germline lookup yields CDR1 MNHEY and CDR2 SVGAGI. CDR3 length: 13 residues. Between the trimmed V and J ends, which lost 0 bases and 5 bases, there was a span of 6 bases. The CDR3 DNA reads as TGTGCCAGCAGTTACTCGTTGAGAGATACGCAGTATTTT. The encoded protein is CASSYSLRDTQYF.

The chain employs TRBV9 and TRBJ2-7, with D maybe TRBD1 (6 bases). This CDR3 has 13 residues. V gave up 0 bases and J gave up 7 bases, with 11 bases separating them. Germline-derived CDR1 and CDR2 are SGDLS and YYNGEE. The DNA for the CDR3 is TGTGCCAGCAGCGTAGGGATGGGGACAGAGCAGTACTTC. Protein product: CASSVGMGTEQYF.

The rearrangement links TRBV28 to TRBJ1-5; 12 bases are shared with TRBD1. After removal of 6 bases from V and 5 bases from J, the junction contained 5 bases not matched to a gene. Germline V gene sequence: CDR1 MDHEN, CDR2 SYDVKM. This CDR3 is built from 15 residues. The CDR3 protein is CASSSGQGADQPQHF. CDR3 bases: TGTGCCAGCAGCTCGGGACAGGGGGCGGATCAGCCCCAGCATTTT.

In nucleotides, the CDR3 is TGTGCCAGCAGTGAAGCGGGCAGGGGCGGTAGTGAAAAACTGTTTTTT. Residues: CASSEAGRGGSEKLFF. The rearrangement joins TRBV6-1 to TRBJ1-4; D is possibly TRBD1 (6 bases). From germline, CDR1 is MNHNS and CDR2 SASEGT. This CDR3 spans 16 amino acids. The V and J ends lost 0 bases and 7 bases respectively, with 15 bases between them.

A note on this clone: Compared with germline, one end of the junction differs, possibly owing to a read error. Other DNA variants within this sample encode the same CDR3. The chain joins TRBV19 to TRBJ1-4; TRBD1 is a possible D gene (6 bases). Germline V gene data show CDR1 as LNHDA and CDR2 as SQIVND (reference sequence). The CDR3 sequence is 15 residues long. CDR3 nucleotides: TGTGCCAGTAGTGAACCAGGGGTAGCTAATGAAAAACTATTTTTT. Translation: CASSEPGVANEKLFF.

V gene TRBV5-1 combines with J gene TRBJ1-1; perhaps TRBD1 as D (6 bases). Germline CDR1 is SGHRS and CDR2 is YFSETQ. The CDR3 sequence is 13 residues long. Trimming took 4 bases from V and 0 from J, leaving 7 bases between them. CDR3 amino acids: CASSDRMNTEAFF. DNA of the CDR3: TGCGCCAGCAGCGACAGGATGAACACTGAAGCTTTCTTT.